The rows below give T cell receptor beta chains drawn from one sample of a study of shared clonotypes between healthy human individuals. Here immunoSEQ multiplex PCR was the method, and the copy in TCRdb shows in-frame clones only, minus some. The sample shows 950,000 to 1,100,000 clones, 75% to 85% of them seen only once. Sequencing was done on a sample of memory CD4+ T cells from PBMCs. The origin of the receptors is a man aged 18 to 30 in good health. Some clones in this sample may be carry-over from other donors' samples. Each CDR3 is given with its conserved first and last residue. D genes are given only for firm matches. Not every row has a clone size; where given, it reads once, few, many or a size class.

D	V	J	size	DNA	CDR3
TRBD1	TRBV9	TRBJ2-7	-	TGTGCCAGCAGCCCCCAACCGGGACAGTTGGACGAGCAGTACTTC	CASSPQPGQLDEQYF
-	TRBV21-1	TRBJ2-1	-	-	CASSVAGGTNEQFF
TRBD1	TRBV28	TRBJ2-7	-	TGTGCCAGCAGTTTTATTGGGGACAGATCCTACGAGCAGTACTTC	CASSFIGDRSYEQYF
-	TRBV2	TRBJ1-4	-	TGTGCCAGCAGGGGGACGCGTGGTAATGAAAAACTGTTTTTT	CASRGTRGNEKLFF
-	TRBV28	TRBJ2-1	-	TGTGCCAGCAGTTTGGGGGAAAAAACAGGGACGTTCTTC	CASSLGEKTGTFF
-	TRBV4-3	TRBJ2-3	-	TGCGCCAGCAGCCGGGCGGTCGCCGATACGCAGTATTTT	CASSRAVADTQYF
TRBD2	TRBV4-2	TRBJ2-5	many	TGTGCCAGCAGCCAAGATATCGGAGCGGGAGGTAGCGAGACCCAGTACTTC	CASSQDIGAGGSETQYF
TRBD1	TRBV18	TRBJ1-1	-	TGTGCCAGCTCACTGGGACAGGGGTCTTCGAACACTGAAGCTTTCTTT	CASSLGQGSSNTEAFF
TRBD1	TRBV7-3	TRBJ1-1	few	TGTGCCAGCAGCTTGACAGGGTCCACTGAAGCTTTCTTT	CASSLTGSTEAFF
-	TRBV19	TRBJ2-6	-	TGTGCCAGTAGTATACAGGGGGCCAACGTCCTGACTTTC	CASSIQGANVLTF
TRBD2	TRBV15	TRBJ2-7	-	TGTGCCACCAGCAGGAGGCGGGAGTACGAGCAGTACTTC	CATSRRREYEQYF
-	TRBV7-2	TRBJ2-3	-	TGTGCCAGCAGCTTACATGGAAGGGGCGTCACAGATACGCAGTATTTT	CASSLHGRGVTDTQYF
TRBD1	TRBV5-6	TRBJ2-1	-	TGTGCCAGCAGCTTGGCGGCAGGGGGCTACAATGAGCAGTTCTTC	CASSLAAGGYNEQFF
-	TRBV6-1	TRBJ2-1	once	TGTGCCAGCGGGGGAAGTAGCTATGAGCAGTTCTTC	CASGGSSYEQFF
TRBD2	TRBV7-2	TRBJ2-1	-	TGTGCCAGCAGCCCGGGACTAGCGGGAGTAGGTGAGCAGTTCTTC	CASSPGLAGVGEQFF
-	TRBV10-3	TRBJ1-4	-	TGTGCCATCAGTGAGTCAGAGGGGAGGCAAGAAAAACTGTTTTTT	CAISESEGRQEKLFF
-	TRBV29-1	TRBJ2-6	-	TGCAGCGCCCGAGATACTGGGGCCAACGTCCTGACTTTC	CSARDTGANVLTF
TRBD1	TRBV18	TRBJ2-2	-	TGTGCCAGCTCACCACAGGGGACAGGGAACACCGGGGAGCTGTTTTTT	CASSPQGTGNTGELFF
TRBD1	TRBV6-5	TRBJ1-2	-	TGTGCCATCTCCTCGGGGACAGGGGTCCGTGGCTACACCTTC	CAISSGTGVRGYTF
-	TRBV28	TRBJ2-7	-	TGTGCCAGCAGTTCCGCGGGGCTGGGGTACGAGCAGTACTTC	CASSSAGLGYEQYF
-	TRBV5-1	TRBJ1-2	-	TGCGCCAGCAGGGGGTCCTCCAACTATGGCTACACCTTC	CASRGSSNYGYTF
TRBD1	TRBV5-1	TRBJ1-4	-	TGCGCCAGCAGCCCCGGACAGGGCCGTGAAAAACTGTTTTTT	CASSPGQGREKLFF
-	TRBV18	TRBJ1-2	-	TGTGCCAGCTCACCTCCAGGCTCCTATGGCTACACCTTC	CASSPPGSYGYTF
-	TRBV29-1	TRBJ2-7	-	TGCAGCGTCTTCAGGGTCGGCTCCTACGAGCAGTACTTC	CSVFRVGSYEQYF
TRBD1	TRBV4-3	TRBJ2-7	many	TGCGCCAGCAGCCAACGTACAGGGGACTACGAGCAGTACTTC	CASSQRTGDYEQYF
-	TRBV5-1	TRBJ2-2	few	TGCGCCAGCAGCTTGGGGGCAGGAAACACCGGGGAGCTGTTTTTT	CASSLGAGNTGELFF
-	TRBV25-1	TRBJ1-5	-	TGTGCCAGCAGTGAAATCCCCCCAAAACATAGCAATCAGCCCCAGCATTTT	CASSEIPPKHSNQPQHF
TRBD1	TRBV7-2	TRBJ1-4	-	TGTGCCAGCACCACTGTTGGGACAGGGGCAACTAATGAAAAACTGTTTTTT	CASTTVGTGATNEKLFF
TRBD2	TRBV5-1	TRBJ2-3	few	TGCGCCAGCAGCTTTGGCGGGAGCCACAAAATAGGAGATACGCAGTATTTT	CASSFGGSHKIGDTQYF
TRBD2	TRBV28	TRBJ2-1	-	TGTGCCAGCAGTTCCCCCGGGCCTAGCGGGATCAATGAGCAGTTCTTC	CASSSPGPSGINEQFF
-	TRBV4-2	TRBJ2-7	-	TGTGCCAGCAGCCAGGCCGGAACGGACTCCTACGAGCAGTACTTC	CASSQAGTDSYEQYF
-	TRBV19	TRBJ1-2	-	TGTGCCAGTACCCCCAGGGGAGACTATGGCTACACCTTC	CASTPRGDYGYTF
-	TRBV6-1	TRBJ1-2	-	TGTGCCAGCAGTGAACCTCAGGGGTGGGGCTACACCTTC	CASSEPQGWGYTF
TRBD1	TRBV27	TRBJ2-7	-	TGTGCCAGCAGCTCCCCCGGGACAGGGGTGGACGAGCAGTACTTC	CASSSPGTGVDEQYF
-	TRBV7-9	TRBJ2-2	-	TGTGCCAGCAGCTCCGGGACACTTTTCACCGGGGAGCTGTTTTTT	CASSSGTLFTGELFF
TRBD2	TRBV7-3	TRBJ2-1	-	TGTGCCAGCAGCTTAGGGGGAGGGCCTAATGAGCAGTTCTTC	CASSLGGGPNEQFF
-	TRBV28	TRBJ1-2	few	TGTGCCAGCAGTTCCTTCCTAGGATACTACGGCTACACCTTC	CASSSFLGYYGYTF
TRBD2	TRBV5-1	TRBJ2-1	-	TGCGCCAGCAGCCCGGGACTAGCGGGAGTAAATGAGCAGTTCTTC	CASSPGLAGVNEQFF
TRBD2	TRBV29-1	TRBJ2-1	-	TGCAGCGGGAGGGGCGGGAGCTGGGAGAATGAGCAGTTCTTC	CSGRGGSWENEQFF
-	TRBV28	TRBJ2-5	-	TGTGCCAGCAGTTCCCATCACCAGGGAGAGACCCAGTACTTC	CASSSHHQGETQYF
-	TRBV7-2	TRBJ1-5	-	TGTGCCAGCAGCTTAGGGGCCTGGGGGATCCAAAATAGCAATCAGCCCCAGCATTTT	CASSLGAWGIQNSNQPQHF
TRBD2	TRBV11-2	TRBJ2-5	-	TGTGCCAGCAGCCAGCCAAGCGGGAGCTCAGTTCAGACCCAGTACTTC	CASSQPSGSSVQTQYF
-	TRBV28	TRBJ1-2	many	TGTGCCAGCAGTTTAATCAAACACGTCTATGGCTACACCTTC	CASSLIKHVYGYTF
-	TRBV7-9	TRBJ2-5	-	TGTGCCAGCAGCCGCGACGGGGGAAGTTTTGAGACCCAGTACTTC	CASSRDGGSFETQYF
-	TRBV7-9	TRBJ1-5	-	TGTGCCAGCAGCTTAGGAGGAGATCAGCCCCAGCATTTT	CASSLGGDQPQHF
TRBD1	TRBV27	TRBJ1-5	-	TGTGCCAGCAGGAGACAGGGGTCGAATCAGCCACAGCATTTT	CASRRQGSNQPQHF
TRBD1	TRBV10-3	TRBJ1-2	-	TGTGCCACCCTGGGAGGGGGCGGCTACACCTTC	CATLGGGGYTF
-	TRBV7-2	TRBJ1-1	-	TGTGCCAGCAGCTTAGCCAGGGACTCTGAAGCTTTCTTT	CASSLARDSEAFF
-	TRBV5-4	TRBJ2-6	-	TGTGCCAGCAGCCGGGACCGAACCTCTGGGGCCAACGTCCTGACTTTC	CASSRDRTSGANVLTF
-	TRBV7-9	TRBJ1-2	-	TGTGCCAGCAGCTTAACAGGCAGTGGCTACACCTTC	CASSLTGSGYTF
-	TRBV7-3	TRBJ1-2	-	TGTGCCAGCAGCTTTTCCCAATACTATGGCTACACCTTC	CASSFSQYYGYTF
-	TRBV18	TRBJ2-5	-	TGTGCCAGCTCACCAGACCTTTTGGAGACCCAGTACTTC	CASSPDLLETQYF
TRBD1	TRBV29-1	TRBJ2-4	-	TGCAGCGTTGAATGGGGACAGAACATTCAGTACTTC	CSVEWGQNIQYF